These 10 T cell receptor beta chains were sequenced from one sample in a study of T cell changes during pregnancy in multiple sclerosis. Libraries were prepared by immunoSEQ multiplex PCR; TCRdb keeps only in-frame clonotypes and omits some of them. The sample carries some 46,000 clones, 80% to 95% recorded once. This sample comprised peripheral blood, obtained in the third trimester of pregnancy. All receptors derive from a female donor with multiple sclerosis, enrolled in a pregnancy study.

The chain has TRBV6-5 and TRBJ2-1, with 8 bases that match TRBD2. In germline, CDR1 is MNHEY, CDR2 SVGAGI. The CDR3 has 15 amino acids. The trim removed 6 bases at V and 4 bases at J, leaving 8 bases unmatched. The CDR3 DNA is TGTGCCAGCAGCCGGGGACTAGGGCCGTACAATGAGCAGTTCTTC. Its protein is CASSRGLGPYNEQFF.

V is TRBV6-1 and J is TRBJ1-1; 11 bases agree with TRBD1. The CDR3 contains 16 residues. Trimming at V came to 1 base and at J to 3 bases, leaving 4 bases not matched to a gene. The germline CDR1 and CDR2 sequences are MNHNS and SASEGT. The CDR3 is CASSEGTGGAYTEAFF. The DNA of the CDR3 is TGTGCCAGCAGTGAAGGGACAGGGGGCGCTTACACTGAAGCTTTCTTT.

This chain links TRBV9 with TRBJ1-4; 7 bases fit TRBD1. CDR3 length: 15 amino acids. V dropped 0 bases and J dropped 4; count of bases not matched to a gene: 3. Germline V gene lookup returns CDR1 SGDLS and CDR2 YYNGEE. Here the CDR3 DNA reads TGTGCCAGCAGCGTAGCAGGGGGGAATAATGAAAAACTGTTTTTT. It specifies CASSVAGGNNEKLFF.

The rearrangement links TRBV5-1 to TRBJ2-2, with D perhaps matching TRBD2 (7 bases). With 0 bases removed from V and 7 bases from J, the gap between germline ends came to 13 bases. In germline, CDR1 is SGHRS, CDR2 YFSETQ. This CDR3 is 15 amino acids long. The CDR3 loop is CASSLDGGLGGELFF. The CDR3 DNA reads TGCGCCAGCAGCTTGGACGGGGGGCTCGGCGGGGAGCTGTTTTTT.

The genes are TRBV10-3 and TRBJ2-1; 8 nucleotides match TRBD1. This CDR3 is 15 amino acids long. Germline CDR1 and CDR2: ENHRY and SYGVKD. V lost 10 bases and J lost 6; bases outside the gene matches: 14. As DNA, the CDR3 is TGTGCCACAAGATCGGGACAGGTCCTCCTCAATGAGCAGTTCTTC. As protein: CATRSGQVLLNEQFF.

The chain has TRBV6-5 and TRBJ2-1; the match to TRBD1 covers 10 bases. Germline V gene sequence: CDR1 MNHEY, CDR2 SVGAGI. The CDR3 totals 13 residues. The junction had 5 bases not matched to a gene; V was cut back by 8 bases and J by 7 bases. The CDR3 region is CASGGQGWNEQFF. CDR3 nucleotides: TGTGCCAGCGGGGGACAGGGGTGGAATGAGCAGTTCTTC.

V is TRBV4-3 and J is TRBJ2-5; TRBD1 might be the D (6 bases). The CDR3 spans 16 residues. CDR1 and CDR2 (germline): LGHNA, YSLEER. Trimming removed 0 bases at V and 2 bases at J, with 13 bases between. CDR3 sequence reads: CASSQDLSDRQETQYF. The CDR3 DNA follows: TGCGCCAGCAGCCAAGATCTATCGGACAGACAAGAGACCCAGTACTTC.

The chain is built from TRBV27 and TRBJ2-2, with D possibly matching TRBD2 (6 bases). Germline CDR1 and CDR2: MNHEY and SMNVEV (reference sequence). CDR3 length: 11 residues. Trimming stripped 8 bases from V and 6 bases from J, with 7 bases between. This CDR3 is CASGTPGELFF. CDR3 bases: TGTGCCAGCGGGACTCCCGGGGAGCTGTTTTTT.

The rearrangement uses TRBV25-1 and TRBJ2-7, with 10 bases lining up with TRBD1. This CDR3 contains 15 residues. The germline gives CDR1 MGHDK, CDR2 SYGVNS. After removal of 4 bases from V and 5 bases from J, the junction contained 8 bases not matched to a gene. The CDR3 region is CASSVHRDRGHEQYF. CDR3 nucleotide sequence: TGTGCCAGCAGTGTCCACCGGGACAGGGGCCACGAGCAGTACTTC.

The chain has TRBV7-3 and TRBJ2-3; weak D call: TRBD1 (5 bases). There are 14 residues in the CDR3. Germline CDR1 reads SGHTA; CDR2 reads FQGTGA. Trimming removed 2 bases at V and 5 bases at J, with 11 bases between. DNA for the CDR3: TGTGCCAGCAGCTTACTGGGGCCCCGAGATACGCAGTATTTT. It is translated as CASSLLGPRDTQYF.